This T cell receptor (beta chain) was sequenced for a study of blood T cell repertoires in COVID-19. Study-level information: The United States, Italy and Spain were the sources of the acute and convalescent COVID-19 samples. The analysed material was cDNA or gDNA that came from T cells, B-cell-depleted T cells, or PBMCs.

In Seattle, patients joined the study during active infection and were tracked longitudinally. As handled by the study authors: From reference gene primer amplification, estimates of nucleated cell counts were derived. Profiling relied on immunoSEQ multiplex PCR, and the TCRdb table lists in-frame clones only, not all of them. From that table come the V and J calls and clone size; the DNA was used to work out D and trimming. The table records approximately 270,000 clones, around 82% of them present only once. The germline V gene has CDR1 SGHTA and CDR2 FQGNSA. This CDR3 is built from 15 residues. Trimming cost V 2 bases and J 9 bases, with 20 bases left between them. This clone is a singleton in its sample.

The chain couples TRBV7-2 to TRBJ2-7, with a tentative D call TRBD2 (6 bases). Sequencing used peripheral blood. The sequence derives from a human donor with COVID-19, enrolled during active disease. The donor label of this sample is uncertain. In DNA form, the CDR3 reads TGTGCCAGCAGCTTAAGGTTTTTCGGAGGGCTTAGGCAGTACTTC. Translation gives CASSLRFFGGLRQYF.